This T cell receptor beta chain comes out of a study of T cells in Graves' hyperthyroidism and ophthalmopathy. The CDR3 length is 17 residues. V lost 5 bases and J lost 9; bases outside the gene matches: 15. Germline CDR1 SGHTA, CDR2 FQGNSA. Template material for amplifying TCR beta CDR3 regions consisted of RNA transcripts. First-round RT-PCR of the TCR CDR3 relied on the HTBI primer set. TCRdb redid the calling of the multiplex PCR reads with MiXCR, one entry per CDR3 protein. Among roughly 500,000 distinct CDR3 sequences, approximately 48% were seen once, and the ten largest hold roughly 45%. Study findings and constraints: Ophthalmopathy onset followed model prediction by a median approximately 5.9 months. In blood, most of the thyroid clonotypes expanded above 0.001 were also present. The authors' 13 V-J model separated ophthalmopathy from stable hyperthyroidism.

On this clonotype: Its antigen remains unidentified.

Exclusions: uncontrolled infection, other autoimmune disease, pregnancy, lactation. The TCR sequence derives from an adult woman with Graves' disease, either hyperthyroidism or ophthalmopathy (not recorded which). Material for sequencing was peripheral blood or thyroid tissue (not recorded which). The rearrangement joins TRBV7-2 to TRBJ2-2; 10 bases are a match to TRBD2. This CDR3 is CASSPRPGSGGARELFF. CDR3 DNA sequence: TGTGCCAGCAGCCCCCGCCCAGGGAGCGGGGGGGCCCGGGAGCTGTTTTTT.